The TCR beta chain described here comes from a study of blood T cells in healthy people across ages. Whole-study findings and limits: Diversity figures derived from one million T cells were judged to underestimate the true value.

In germline, CDR1 is SGDLS, CDR2 YYNGEE. The CDR3 is 18 amino acids. V gave up 0 bases and J gave up 10 bases; unmatched junction bases: 12. With regard to this clonotype: The antigen remains unidentified.

Caucasian, healthy and from Russia, the donors were aged between about 6 and 90. Every participating donor contributed 7.5 to 10 milliliters of peripheral blood through a draw. It was with a sample-barcoded 5' primer and a J-beta primer mix that a second PCR of roughly 7 to 12 cycles was run. TCRdb ran MiXCR on the 5' RACE reads and lists one entry per CDR3 protein. The repertoire includes approximately 690,000 distinct CDR3 sequences, roughly two fifths of them detected once, and 25% to 30% sits in the top ten. The rearrangement joins TRBV9 to TRBJ2-1, with 14 positions matching TRBD2. The sequenced sample was blood. The clonotype originates from a man older than 75 in good health. CDR3 sequence reads: CASSVGLRLAGGPQEQFF. The CDR3 DNA reads as TGTGCCAGCAGCGTAGGGCTCAGACTAGCGGGAGGGCCGCAGGAGCAGTTCTTC.